Described below is a single TCR beta chain sequence and its context. Its antigen is currently unknown. This sample stems from a study of blood T cells in healthy people across ages. Notes on the study in general: Roughly linear age-related decline in beta diversity appeared, significant by age around 42.

CDR1 DFQATT and CDR2 SNEGSKA come from the germline V gene (reference sequence). CDR3 size: 15 residues. Trimming pared 8 bases from V and 2 bases from J, leaving 19 bases between. A second roughly 6 to 12 cycle PCR used barcoded and J-beta primers. TCRdb ran MiXCR on the 5' RACE reads and lists one entry per CDR3 protein. The sample yields 890,000 or so distinct CDR3 sequences, 60% to 80% seen once. The sequencing input was blood. The chain uses TRBV20-1 and TRBJ2-1; the D gene could be TRBD1 or TRBD2 (5 bases each). This sequence originates from a man aged 25 to 40 in good health. CDR3 coding DNA: TGCAGTACTCCCGGGGACCCCGACCCCTACAATGAGCAGTTCTTC. As protein: CSTPGDPDPYNEQFF.